Included here is one TCR beta chain sequence, with context. The source of the sample is a study of blood T cell repertoires in COVID-19. About the study: Whether acute or convalescent, the COVID-19 samples came from the United States, Italy and Spain. PBMCs, B-cell-depleted T cells, or T cells provided the cDNA or gDNA that made up the material.

The V and J ends lost 6 bases and 4 bases respectively, with 13 bases between them. Germline V gene lookup returns CDR1 LNHDA and CDR2 SQIVND (reference sequence). This CDR3 contains 14 residues. As handled by the study authors: Amplified reference gene primers provided the basis for estimating nucleated cell counts. The protocol was immunoSEQ multiplex PCR, while the TCRdb copy is restricted to in-frame clones and leaves out a portion. That table furnishes V, J and clone size, whereas the DNA furnished D and trimming. Among about 440,000 clones listed, 87% were seen once. Which cohort a participant joined came from the clinical history participants gave.

This chain links TRBV19 with TRBJ2-1, with D tentatively TRBD2 (6 bases). This receptor was taken from a woman between 18 and 30 years old with acute COVID-19. The sample consisted of PBMCs or T cells enriched from blood (not recorded which). As DNA, the CDR3 is TGTGCCAGTAGCGGGGGACTCTCGTACAATGAGCAGTTCTTC. This codes for CASSGGLSYNEQFF.